This TCR beta chain was captured in a study of blood T cells in healthy people across ages (dated by TCRdb to the mid-2010s). For context, the study as a whole: In model experiments, template switching captured roughly one uniquely barcoded TCR beta cDNA molecule for every two T cells. Age-related changes in TCR beta repertoire diversity were measured in the study by deep sequencing normalized with unique cDNA molecular identifiers. The donors were divided into four age groups: young (average about 15 years), middle-aged (roughly 40), aged (roughly 60) and long-lived (about 80). For two donors (one aged 18 to 29 and one aged 80 or older), the study analyzed two additional independent replicas of 1 million unique cDNA reads from the same blood draw.

The library came from 5' RACE. TCRdb records Illumina HiSeq 2500 as the sequencer. A second PCR of about 7 to 12 cycles was run with a J-beta primer mix and a sample-barcoded 5' primer. A unique molecular identifier was introduced onto each TCR beta cDNA molecule by a template-switch 5' adaptor carrying 12 random nucleotides. At least 2.5 million CDR3-containing paired-end reads were obtained from each sample. All of the RNA was converted into first-strand cDNA using the Mint cDNA synthesis kit, with a TRBC-specific oligonucleotide serving as the primer. Following uracil-DNA glycosylase treatment, a first 18-cycle PCR with universal primers M1SS and BC2_uni_R was performed on all cDNA. The published analysis was carried out like this. Each sample was normalized by randomly selecting 1 million high-quality reads, each carrying a distinct molecular identifier. Instead of being binned into consensus sequences, reads with shared molecular identifiers were discarded. MiTCR, with a Q25 quality threshold and the strictest error-elimination algorithm, was used for CDR3 identification, clonotype clustering and error correction. A nonparametric unseen species model with Euler transformation was used to estimate a lower bound on total TCR beta diversity. TCRdb passed the public sequencing reads through fastp at Q25 and MiXCR, retaining productive beta sequences. One record per CDR3 amino acid sequence lists the most common genes and DNA. V and J calls and clone size were set by TCRdb, not the authors. A total of roughly 800,000 distinct CDR3 sequences appear in this sample, around a quarter of them only once. The top ten clones comprise roughly 3.1% of the sample.

Systemically healthy Caucasian individuals from Russia, 39 in total and aged roughly 6 to 100 years, were included as donors. Each donor gave about 9.2 milliliters of peripheral blood, drawn into EDTA-treated Vacutainer tubes. PBMCs were isolated by Ficoll-Paque density-gradient centrifugation, with at least 6 million obtained per sample. Trizol reagent was used to extract total RNA from the PBMCs, yielding at least 5.5 micrograms per sample. For every donor, an aliquot of PBMCs went through flow cytometry to measure the percentages of naive CD45RAhigh/CD27high T cells. The paper as a whole reports these results and caveats: Since profiling was done on bulk unsorted PBMCs, naive and antigen-experienced compartments could not be conclusively compared. Compared with the aged group, the long-lived group had more naive CD4+ T cells, fewer expanded clones and increased TCR diversity, a pattern suggesting age selection. Observed TCR beta diversity per million T cells fell roughly linearly with age, and a significant reduction was already apparent by age roughly 40. Donor CMV infection status was unknown, potentially confounding age-related changes in expanded clonotypes. Estimates of total diversity from one million sequenced T cells were regarded as lower bounds and underestimates. There was a strong correlation between observed TCR beta diversity and the percentage of naive T cells measured by flow cytometry.

Remarks on this clonotype: What this receptor recognizes is not known. No base-level quality is on record; no much larger clone is a single base apart.

According to the germline V gene, CDR1 reads MNHNS and CDR2 reads SASEGT. From the cysteine through the phenylalanine, the CDR3 covers 14 amino acids. The only DNA kept is the CDR3, 42 bases in frame from the first base. The sample also formed part of further work on T cells of mothers and their children. As the second paper documents: Nine systemically healthy Caucasian individuals, comprising three mothers and their six children, were included as donors. cDNA synthesis used all of the extracted RNA, with approximately 1.4 ug of RNA in each 15 ul reaction. In the second PCR, sample barcodes and 2-4 random nucleotides were introduced via the M1S primer. Each mother yielded over 10 million TCR beta CDR3 reads and each child some 3 million reads. TCR recombination output is similarly shaped by thymic selection in related and unrelated pairs, with a minor effect exerted by inherited differences. Normalized repertoire overlap was always found to be slightly, but never significantly, higher in related mother-child pairs than in unrelated mother-child pairs. No persistent microchimeric T cell clones were found, with a detection sensitivity of roughly 99 clones per million clonotypes. Deep NGS was used in the study to compare the TCR beta repertoires of mothers and children and to look for features that separate related mother-child pairs from unrelated individuals. On average, the children were approximately 11 +/- 4 years old, while the mothers were 40 +/- 4 years old. Libraries were sequenced on Illumina HiSeq 2000 with 100+100 nt paired-end reads after adapter ligation with NEBNext reagents. Mother and child libraries were prepared a month apart and sequenced in separate runs to prevent cross-contamination. Each donor had between 500,000 and 2,000,000 distinct TCR beta clonotypes identified. Naive TCR beta clonotypes were estimated from low-frequency clonotypes matched to each donor's FACS-determined naive share, without sorting.

Sequencing input: blood. This sequence was found in a boy aged 5-17 years in good health. The chain is encoded by TRBV6-1 joined to TRBJ2-5; no D gene is confidently identified. The DNA end lines up better with TRBJ2-7; the J call may be wrong. The DNA reads TGTGCCAGCAGTGATTCGGCCCCTCCCTACGAGCAGTACTTC. Its coded protein is CASSDSAPPYEQYF.